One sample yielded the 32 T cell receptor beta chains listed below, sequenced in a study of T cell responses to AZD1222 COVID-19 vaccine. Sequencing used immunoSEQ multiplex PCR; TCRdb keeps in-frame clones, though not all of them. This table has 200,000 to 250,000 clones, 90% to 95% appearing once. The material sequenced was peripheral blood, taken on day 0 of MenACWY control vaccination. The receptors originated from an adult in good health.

The CDR3, as DNA: TGTGCCAGCAGCTTAGGAGGGTTCAGCACTGAAGCTTTCTTT. It codes for CASSLGGFSTEAFF. V and J are TRBV7-2 and TRBJ1-1, with unresolved D. The CDR3 spans 14 residues. Germline lookup yields CDR1 SGHTA and CDR2 FQGNSA. V lost 1 base, J lost 4 bases, and 10 bases lay in between.

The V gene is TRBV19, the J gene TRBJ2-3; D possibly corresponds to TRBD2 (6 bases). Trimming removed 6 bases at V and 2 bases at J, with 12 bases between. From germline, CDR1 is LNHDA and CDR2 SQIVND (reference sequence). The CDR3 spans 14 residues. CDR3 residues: CASSTGVHTDTQYF. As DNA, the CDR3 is TGTGCCAGTAGCACGGGGGTCCACACAGATACGCAGTATTTT. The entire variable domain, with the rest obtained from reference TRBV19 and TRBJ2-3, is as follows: DGGITQSPKYLFRKEGQNVTLSCEQNLNHDAMYWYRQDPGQGLRLIYYSQIVNDFQKGDIAEGYSVSREKKESFPLTVTSAQKNPTAFYLCASSTGVHTDTQYFGPGTRLTVL.

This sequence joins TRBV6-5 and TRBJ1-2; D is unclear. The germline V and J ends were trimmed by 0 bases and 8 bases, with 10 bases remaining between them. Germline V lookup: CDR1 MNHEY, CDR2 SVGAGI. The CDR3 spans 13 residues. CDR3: CASSYSGHGGYTF. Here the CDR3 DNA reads TGTGCCAGCAGTTACTCGGGTCATGGAGGCTACACCTTC.

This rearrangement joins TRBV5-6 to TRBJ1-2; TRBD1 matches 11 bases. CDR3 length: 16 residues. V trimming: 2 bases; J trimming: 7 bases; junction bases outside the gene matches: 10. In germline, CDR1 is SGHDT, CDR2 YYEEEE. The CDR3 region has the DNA TGTGCCAGCAGCTTAGGACAGGGGGCTGTGTTTGGTGGCTACACCTTC. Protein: CASSLGQGAVFGGYTF.

CDR3 nucleotide sequence: TGTGCCAGCAGCGGGCGGGGTCGGCGGAACTATGGCTACACCTTC. Protein product: CASSGRGRRNYGYTF. This chain links TRBV5-6 with TRBJ1-2; D uncertain. This CDR3 comprises 15 residues. The V gene's germline CDR1 is SGHDT and CDR2 YYEEEE. Trimming removed 4 bases from V and 2 bases from J, with 15 bases in between. Based on the CDR3 plus reference TRBV5-6 and TRBJ1-2, the full variable domain is DAGVTQSPTHLIKTRGQQVTLRCSPKSGHDTVSWYQQALGQGPQFIFQYYEEEERQRGNFPDRFSGHQFPNYSSELNVNALLLGDSALYLCASSGRGRRNYGYTFGSGTRLTVV.

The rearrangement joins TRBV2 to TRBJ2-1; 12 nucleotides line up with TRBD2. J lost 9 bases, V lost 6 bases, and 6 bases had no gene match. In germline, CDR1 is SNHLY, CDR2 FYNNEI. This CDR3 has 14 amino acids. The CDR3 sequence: CASSRLAGEGEQFF. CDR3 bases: TGTGCCAGCAGCCGACTAGCGGGGGAGGGTGAGCAGTTCTTC.

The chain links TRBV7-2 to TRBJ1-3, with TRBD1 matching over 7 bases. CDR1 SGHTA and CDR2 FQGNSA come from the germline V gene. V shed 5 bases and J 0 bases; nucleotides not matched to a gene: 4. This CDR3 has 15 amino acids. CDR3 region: CASSPQGSSGNTIYF. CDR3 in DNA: TGTGCCAGCAGCCCACAGGGGAGCTCTGGAAACACCATATATTTT. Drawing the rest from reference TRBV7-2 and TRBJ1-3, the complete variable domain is GAGVSQSPSNKVTEKGKDVELRCDPISGHTALYWYRQSLGQGLEFLIYFQGNSAPDKSGLPSDRFSAERTGGSVSTLTIQRTQQEDSAVYLCASSPQGSSGNTIYFGEGSWLTVV.

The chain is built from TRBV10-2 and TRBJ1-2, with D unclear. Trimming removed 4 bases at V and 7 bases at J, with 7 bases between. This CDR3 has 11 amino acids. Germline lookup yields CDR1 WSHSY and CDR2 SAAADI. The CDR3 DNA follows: TGCGCCAGCAGTGTAGGTGGTGGCTACACCTTC. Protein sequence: CASSVGGGYTF.

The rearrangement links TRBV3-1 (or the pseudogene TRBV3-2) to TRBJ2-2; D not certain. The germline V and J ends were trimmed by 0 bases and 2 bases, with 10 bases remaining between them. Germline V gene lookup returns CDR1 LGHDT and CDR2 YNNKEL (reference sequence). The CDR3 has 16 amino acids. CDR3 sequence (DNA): TGTGCCAGCAGCCAAGATCGTATTAGCAACACCGGGGAGCTGTTTTTT. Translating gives CASSQDRISNTGELFF.

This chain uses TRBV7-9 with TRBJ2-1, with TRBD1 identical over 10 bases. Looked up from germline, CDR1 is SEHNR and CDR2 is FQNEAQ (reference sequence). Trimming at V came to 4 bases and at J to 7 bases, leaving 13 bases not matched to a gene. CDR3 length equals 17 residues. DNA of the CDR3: TGTGCCAGCAGCTCAAATACCGGGACAGGGGCGAGAAATGAGCAGTTCTTC. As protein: CASSSNTGTGARNEQFF.

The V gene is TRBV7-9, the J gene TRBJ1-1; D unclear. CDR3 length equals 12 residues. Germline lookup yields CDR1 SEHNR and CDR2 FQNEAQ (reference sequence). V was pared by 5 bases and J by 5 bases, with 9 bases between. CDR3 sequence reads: CASSALGTEAFF. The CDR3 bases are TGTGCCAGCAGCGCCCTAGGAACTGAAGCTTTCTTT.

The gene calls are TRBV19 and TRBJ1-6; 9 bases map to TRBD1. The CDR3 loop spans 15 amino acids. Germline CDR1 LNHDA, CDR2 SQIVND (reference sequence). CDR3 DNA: TGTGCAACGTCCCGGGACAGGGACAGGAATTCACCCCTCCACTTT. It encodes CATSRDRDRNSPLHF.

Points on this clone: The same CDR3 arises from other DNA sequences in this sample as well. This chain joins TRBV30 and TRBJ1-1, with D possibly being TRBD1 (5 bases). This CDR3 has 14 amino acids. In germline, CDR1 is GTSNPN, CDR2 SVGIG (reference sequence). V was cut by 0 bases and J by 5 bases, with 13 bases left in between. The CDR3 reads CAWSVLGAGTEAFF. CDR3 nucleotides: TGTGCCTGGAGTGTACTAGGGGCGGGAACTGAAGCTTTCTTT.

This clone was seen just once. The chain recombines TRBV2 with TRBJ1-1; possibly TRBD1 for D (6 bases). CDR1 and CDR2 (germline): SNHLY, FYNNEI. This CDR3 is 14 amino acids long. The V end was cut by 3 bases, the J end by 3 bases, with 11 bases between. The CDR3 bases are TGTGCCAGCAGTGATCAGGGGAGAGACACTGAAGCTTTCTTT. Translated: CASSDQGRDTEAFF. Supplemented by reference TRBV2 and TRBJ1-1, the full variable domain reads EPEVTQTPSHQVTQMGQEVILRCVPISNHLYFYWYRQILGQKVEFLVSFYNNEISEKSEIFDDQFSVERPDGSNFTLKIRSTKLEDSAMYFCASSDQGRDTEAFFGQGTRLTVV.

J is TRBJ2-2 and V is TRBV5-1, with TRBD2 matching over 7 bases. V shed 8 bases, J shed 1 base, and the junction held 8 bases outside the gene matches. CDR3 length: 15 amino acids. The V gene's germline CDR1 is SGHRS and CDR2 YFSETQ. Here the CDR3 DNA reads TGCGCCAGTTCCGAGGCTAGCGGGAACACCGGGGAGCTGTTTTTT. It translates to CASSEASGNTGELFF.

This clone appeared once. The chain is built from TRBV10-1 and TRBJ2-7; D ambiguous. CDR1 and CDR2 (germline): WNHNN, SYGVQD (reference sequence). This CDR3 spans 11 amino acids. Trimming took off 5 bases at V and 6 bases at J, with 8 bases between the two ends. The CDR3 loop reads CASSLVGEQYF. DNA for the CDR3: TGCGCCAGCAGTTTGGTCGGCGAGCAGTACTTC.

Here the CDR3 reads CASSPQGGTGELFF. The CDR3 DNA sequence: TGTGCCAGCAGCCCACAGGGAGGGACCGGGGAGCTGTTTTTT. This chain joins TRBV2 and TRBJ2-2; possible D gene TRBD2, 7 bases. The CDR3 covers 14 residues. Germline CDR1 and CDR2: SNHLY and FYNNEI. Trimming pared 6 bases from V and 5 bases from J, leaving 13 bases between.

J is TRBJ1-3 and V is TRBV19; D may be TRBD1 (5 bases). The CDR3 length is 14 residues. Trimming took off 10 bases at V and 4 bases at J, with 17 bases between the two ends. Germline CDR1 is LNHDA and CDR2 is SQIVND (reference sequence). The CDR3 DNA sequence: TGTGCCACCCATCGCGGGACCGCCGGAAACACCATATATTTT. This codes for CATHRGTAGNTIYF.

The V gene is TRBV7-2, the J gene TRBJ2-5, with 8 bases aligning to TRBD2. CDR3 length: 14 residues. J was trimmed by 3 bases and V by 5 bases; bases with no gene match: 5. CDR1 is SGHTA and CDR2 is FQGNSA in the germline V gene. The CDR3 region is CASSLSGIEETQYF. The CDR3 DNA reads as TGTGCCAGCAGCCTTAGCGGGATAGAAGAGACCCAGTACTTC. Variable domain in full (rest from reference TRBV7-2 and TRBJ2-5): GAGVSQSPSNKVTEKGKDVELRCDPISGHTALYWYRQSLGQGLEFLIYFQGNSAPDKSGLPSDRFSAERTGGSVSTLTIQRTQQEDSAVYLCASSLSGIEETQYFGPGTRLLVL.

For the CDR3, the DNA is TGTGCCAGCAGCCAAGCCTTCCTAGAGAACACTGAAGCTTTCTTT. It is translated as CASSQAFLENTEAFF. The V and J genes are TRBV3-1 (or the pseudogene TRBV3-2) and TRBJ1-1; D ambiguous. Trimming left V 1 base short and J 1 base short, with 10 bases between. CDR3 length: 15 amino acids. Germline V gene sequence: CDR1 LGHDT, CDR2 YNNKEL (reference sequence).

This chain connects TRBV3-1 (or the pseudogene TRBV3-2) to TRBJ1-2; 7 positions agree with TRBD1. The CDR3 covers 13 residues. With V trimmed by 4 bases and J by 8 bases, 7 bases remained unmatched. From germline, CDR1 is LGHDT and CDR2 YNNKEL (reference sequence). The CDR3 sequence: CASSPTGDKGYTF. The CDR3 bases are TGTGCCAGCAGCCCTACAGGGGATAAGGGCTACACCTTC.

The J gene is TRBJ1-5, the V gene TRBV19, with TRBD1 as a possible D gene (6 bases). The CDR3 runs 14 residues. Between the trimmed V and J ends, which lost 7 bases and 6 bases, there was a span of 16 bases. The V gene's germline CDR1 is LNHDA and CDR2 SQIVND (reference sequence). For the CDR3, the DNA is TGTGCCAGTACCGAGGGAGGGGGAACTCAGCCCCAGCATTTT. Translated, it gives CASTEGGGTQPQHF.

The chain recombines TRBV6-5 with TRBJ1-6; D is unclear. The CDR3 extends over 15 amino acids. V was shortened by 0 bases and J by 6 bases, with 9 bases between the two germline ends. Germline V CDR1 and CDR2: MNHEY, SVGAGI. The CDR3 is CASSYSLIANSPLHF. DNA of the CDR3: TGTGCCAGCAGTTACTCTTTGATCGCTAATTCACCCCTCCACTTT.

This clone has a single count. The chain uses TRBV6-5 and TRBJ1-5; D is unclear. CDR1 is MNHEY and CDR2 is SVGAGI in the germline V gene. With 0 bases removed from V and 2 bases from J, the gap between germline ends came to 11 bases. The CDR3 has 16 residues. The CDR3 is CASSYSTRQGNQPQHF. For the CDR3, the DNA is TGTGCCAGCAGTTACTCGACCCGGCAGGGCAATCAGCCCCAGCATTTT.

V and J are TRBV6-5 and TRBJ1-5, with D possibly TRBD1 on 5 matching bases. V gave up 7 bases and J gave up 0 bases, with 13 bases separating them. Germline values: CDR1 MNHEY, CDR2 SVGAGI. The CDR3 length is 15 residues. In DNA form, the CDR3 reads TGTGCCAGCACCCGGGACCCTTATAGCAATCAGCCCCAGCATTTT. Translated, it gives CASTRDPYSNQPQHF.

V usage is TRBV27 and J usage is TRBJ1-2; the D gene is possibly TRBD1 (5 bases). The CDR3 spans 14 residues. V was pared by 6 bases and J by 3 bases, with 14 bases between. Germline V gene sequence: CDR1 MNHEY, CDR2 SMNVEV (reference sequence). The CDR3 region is CASRPQGFDYGYTF. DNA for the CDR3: TGTGCCAGCAGGCCGCAGGGATTTGACTATGGCTACACCTTC.

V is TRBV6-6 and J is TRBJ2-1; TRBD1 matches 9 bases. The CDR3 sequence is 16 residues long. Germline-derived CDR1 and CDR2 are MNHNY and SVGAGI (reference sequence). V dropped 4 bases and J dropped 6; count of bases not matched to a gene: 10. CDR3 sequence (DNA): TGTGCCAGCAGTTCCGCCGGGACAGGGAACCCCAATGAGCAGTTCTTC. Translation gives CASSSAGTGNPNEQFF.

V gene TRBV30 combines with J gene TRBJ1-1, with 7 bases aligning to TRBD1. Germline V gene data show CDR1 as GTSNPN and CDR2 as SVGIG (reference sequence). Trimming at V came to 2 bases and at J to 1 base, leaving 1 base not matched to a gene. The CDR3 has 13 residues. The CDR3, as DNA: TGTGCCTGGAGTAGACAGGGGAACACTGAAGCTTTCTTT. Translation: CAWSRQGNTEAFF.

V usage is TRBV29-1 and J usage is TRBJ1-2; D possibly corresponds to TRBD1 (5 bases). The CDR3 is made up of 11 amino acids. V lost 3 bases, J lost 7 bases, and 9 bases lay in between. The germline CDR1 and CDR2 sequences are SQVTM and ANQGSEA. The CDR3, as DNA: TGCAGCGTTGACGGGGCAGCTGGCTACACCTTC. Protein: CSVDGAAGYTF.

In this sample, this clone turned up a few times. The CDR3 spells CAWGVDRGRGSNQPQHF. The CDR3 DNA sequence: TGTGCCTGGGGGGTGGACAGGGGACGGGGTAGCAATCAGCCCCAGCATTTT. V is TRBV30 and J is TRBJ1-5; 9 bases fit TRBD1. The CDR3 has 17 residues. CDR1 GTSNPN and CDR2 SVGIG come from the germline V gene (reference sequence). The ends lost 5 bases at V and 0 bases at J; junction bases unmatched: 11.

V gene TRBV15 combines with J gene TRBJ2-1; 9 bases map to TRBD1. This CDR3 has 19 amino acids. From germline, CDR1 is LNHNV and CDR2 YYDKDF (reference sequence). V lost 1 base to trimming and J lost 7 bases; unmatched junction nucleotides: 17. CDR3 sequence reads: CATSRVRGSGTGPHNEQFF. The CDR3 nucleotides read TGTGCCACCAGCAGAGTCAGGGGTTCGGGGACAGGGCCCCATAATGAGCAGTTCTTC.

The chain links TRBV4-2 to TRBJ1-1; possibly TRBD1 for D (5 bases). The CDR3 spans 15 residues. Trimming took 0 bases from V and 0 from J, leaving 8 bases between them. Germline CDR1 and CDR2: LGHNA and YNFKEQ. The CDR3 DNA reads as TGTGCCAGCAGCCAAGAGGGGCTCTTGAACACTGAAGCTTTCTTT. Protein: CASSQEGLLNTEAFF.